The present T cell receptor (beta chain) was sequenced within a study of control samples from healthy donors and cancer patients. CDR1 is SGHDT, CDR2 YYEEEE, per germline. V lost 4 bases to trimming and J lost 16 bases, with 15 bases between them. The CDR3 loop spans 11 amino acids. Here immunoSEQ multiplex PCR was the method, and the copy in TCRdb shows in-frame clones only, minus some. The sample consists of around 110,000 clones, over 90% of them appearing once. Sequencing used blood. The rearrangement joins TRBV5-6 to TRBJ1-3; D unclear. The TCR was taken from a man aged 25 to 40 in good health. CDR3 DNA: TGTGCCAGCAGCGACCGCGGGAGGGAGTATTTT. Protein product: CASSDRGREYF.